The rows below give T cell receptor beta chains drawn from one sample of a study of T cells expressing NK-cell markers. Reprocessing the 5' RACE reads, TCRdb reports a single entry for every CDR3 protein and omits DNA. This sample's table reports some 450,000 distinct CDR3 sequences. Sequenced: blood T cells: a sorted CD56 or NKG2C T cell subset, CD4+ or CD8+ T cells, or bulk PBMC T cells (not recorded which). The receptors were gathered from a woman between 18 and 69 years old in good health. Each CDR3 is given with its conserved first and last residue.

j_gene: TRBJ1-5
v_gene: TRBV19
CDR3aa: CASTYRGLNNQPQHF

j_gene: TRBJ1-2
v_gene: TRBV19
CDR3aa: CASSENYGYTF

j_gene: TRBJ2-3
v_gene: TRBV4-1
CDR3aa: CASSQRRPTSGGSPSTDTQYF

j_gene: TRBJ1-6
v_gene: TRBV6-2/TRBV6-3
CDR3aa: CASSSSRTVNSPLHF

j_gene: TRBJ1-6
v_gene: TRBV20-1
CDR3aa: CSARPRGGNSPLHF

j_gene: TRBJ2-4
v_gene: TRBV20-1
CDR3aa: CSARGSGREWKNIQYF

j_gene: TRBJ2-6
v_gene: TRBV5-1
CDR3aa: CASSLSNSGANVLTF

j_gene: TRBJ2-1
v_gene: TRBV5-1
CDR3aa: CASSLGLAAYNEQFF

j_gene: TRBJ1-6
v_gene: TRBV7-8
CDR3aa: CASSLMTDNSPLHF

j_gene: TRBJ1-2
v_gene: TRBV7-2
CDR3aa: CASSKEGPGGGSGYTF

j_gene: TRBJ2-6
v_gene: TRBV25-1
CDR3aa: CASSEVRAGANVLTF

j_gene: TRBJ2-3
v_gene: TRBV15
CDR3aa: CATSRAPRQASASTDTQYF

j_gene: TRBJ2-3
v_gene: TRBV11-2
CDR3aa: CASSPDSYESTDTQYF

j_gene: TRBJ2-7
v_gene: TRBV25-1
CDR3aa: CASSVVGQGHREQYF

j_gene: TRBJ1-1
v_gene: TRBV29-1
CDR3aa: CSGGSRGNMNTEAFF

j_gene: TRBJ2-1
v_gene: TRBV7-3
CDR3aa: CASSLQGSGRRSYNEQFF

j_gene: TRBJ2-1
v_gene: TRBV5-4
CDR3aa: CASSTRTGTNEQFF

j_gene: TRBJ2-4
v_gene: TRBV4-3
CDR3aa: CASSQETGWDIQYF

j_gene: TRBJ1-2
v_gene: TRBV24-1
CDR3aa: CATSESPGNGGYTF

j_gene: TRBJ2-3
v_gene: TRBV7-3
CDR3aa: CASSPGLPGADTQYF

j_gene: TRBJ2-3
v_gene: TRBV6-1
CDR3aa: CASSPGTRSSTDTQYF

j_gene: TRBJ1-5
v_gene: TRBV12-3/TRBV12-4
CDR3aa: CASNPGTGGFQPQHF

j_gene: TRBJ1-2
v_gene: TRBV20-1
CDR3aa: CSAPTGGRGYTF

j_gene: TRBJ2-3
v_gene: TRBV7-2
CDR3aa: CASSLIPNPDTQYF

j_gene: TRBJ1-6
v_gene: TRBV4-3
CDR3aa: CASSPVGQYNSPLHF

j_gene: TRBJ2-7
v_gene: TRBV20-1
CDR3aa: CSATGGYEQYF

j_gene: TRBJ2-1
v_gene: TRBV9
CDR3aa: CASSVGLAGVSSYNEQFF

j_gene: TRBJ2-4
v_gene: TRBV28
CDR3aa: CASSLGSEGKNIQYF

j_gene: TRBJ2-1
v_gene: TRBV29-1
CDR3aa: CSGGQGDGEQFF